The clone carrying this T cell receptor beta chain was seen a few times. Amplified TCR beta CDR3 regions came from RNA transcripts. In the first-round RT-PCR of the TCR CDR3, the HTBI primer set was used. In TCRdb, the multiplex PCR reads were re-called with MiXCR into one record per CDR3 protein. Among 370,000 or so distinct CDR3 sequences, 13% were seen once, and the ten largest hold around 20%. This entry belongs to a study of T cells in Graves' hyperthyroidism and ophthalmopathy. Trimming left V 4 bases short and J 4 bases short, with 12 bases between. CDR3 length: 14 residues. Per germline, CDR1 MNHNS and CDR2 SASEGT.

The source material was blood. The origin of this receptor is a man aged 25 to 45 with Graves' hyperthyroidism that later progressed to Graves' ophthalmopathy. This chain uses TRBV6-1 with TRBJ2-3; a weak D match, TRBD2 (5 bases). The CDR3 spells CASSVLGGSDTQYF. In DNA, the CDR3 is TGTGCCAGCAGTGTATTAGGAGGCTCAGATACGCAGTATTTT.